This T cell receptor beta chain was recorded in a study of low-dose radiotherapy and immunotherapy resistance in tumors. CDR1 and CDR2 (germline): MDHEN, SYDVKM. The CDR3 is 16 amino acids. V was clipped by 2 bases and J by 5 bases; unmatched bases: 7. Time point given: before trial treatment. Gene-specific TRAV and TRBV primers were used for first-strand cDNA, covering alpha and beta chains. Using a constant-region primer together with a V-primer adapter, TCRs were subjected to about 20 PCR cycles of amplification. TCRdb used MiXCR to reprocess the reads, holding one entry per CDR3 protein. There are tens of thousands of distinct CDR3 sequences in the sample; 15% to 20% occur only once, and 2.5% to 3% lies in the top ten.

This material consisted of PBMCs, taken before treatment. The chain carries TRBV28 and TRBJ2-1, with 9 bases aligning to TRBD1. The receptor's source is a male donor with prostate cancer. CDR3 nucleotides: TGTGCCAGCAGTTTAGCTCCCGGGACAGGGAACAATGAGCAGTTCTTC. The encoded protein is CASSLAPGTGNNEQFF. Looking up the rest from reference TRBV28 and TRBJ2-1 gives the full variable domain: DVKVTQSSRYLVKRTGEKVFLECVQDMDHENMFWYRQDPGLGLRLIYFSYDVKMKEKGDIPEGYSVSREKKERFSLILESASTNQTSMYLCASSLAPGTGNNEQFFGPGTRLTVL.